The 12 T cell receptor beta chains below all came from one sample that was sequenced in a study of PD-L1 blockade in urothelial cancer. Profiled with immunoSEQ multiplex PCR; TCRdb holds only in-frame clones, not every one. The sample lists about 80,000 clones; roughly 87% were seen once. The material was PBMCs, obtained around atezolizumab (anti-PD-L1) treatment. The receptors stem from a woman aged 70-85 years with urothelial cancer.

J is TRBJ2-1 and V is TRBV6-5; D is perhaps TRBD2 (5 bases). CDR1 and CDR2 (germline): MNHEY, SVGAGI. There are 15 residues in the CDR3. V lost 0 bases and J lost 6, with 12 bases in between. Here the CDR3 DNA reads TGTGCCAGCAGTTACTCCTCGGGGTCGGGCAATGAGCAGTTCTTC. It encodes CASSYSSGSGNEQFF.

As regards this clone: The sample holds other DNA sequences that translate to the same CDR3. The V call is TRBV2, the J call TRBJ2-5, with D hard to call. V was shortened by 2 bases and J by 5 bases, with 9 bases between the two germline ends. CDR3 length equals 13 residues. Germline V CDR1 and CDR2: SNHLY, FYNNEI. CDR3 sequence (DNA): TGTGCCAGCAGTGAACCAAGAGGTGAGACCCAGTACTTC. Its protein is CASSEPRGETQYF.

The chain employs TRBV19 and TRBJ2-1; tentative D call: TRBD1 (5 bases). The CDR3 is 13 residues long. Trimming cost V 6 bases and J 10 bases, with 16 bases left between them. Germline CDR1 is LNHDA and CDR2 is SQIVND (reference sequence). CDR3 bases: TGTGCCAGTAGCAAGGGGCTCCCCTGGGAGCAGTTCTTC. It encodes CASSKGLPWEQFF.

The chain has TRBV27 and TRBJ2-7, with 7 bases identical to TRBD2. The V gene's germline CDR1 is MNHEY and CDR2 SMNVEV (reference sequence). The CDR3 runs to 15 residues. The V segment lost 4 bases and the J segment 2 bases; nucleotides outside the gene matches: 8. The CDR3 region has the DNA TGTGCCAGCAGTTCGAGCGGGGTACTACCCTACGAGCAGTACTTC. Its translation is CASSSSGVLPYEQYF.

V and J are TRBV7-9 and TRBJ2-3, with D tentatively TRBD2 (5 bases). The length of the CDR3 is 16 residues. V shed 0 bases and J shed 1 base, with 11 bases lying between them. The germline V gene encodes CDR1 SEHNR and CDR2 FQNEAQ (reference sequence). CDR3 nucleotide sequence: TGTGCCAGCAGCTTAGCCCCGGGGTACCGCACAGATACGCAGTATTTT. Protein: CASSLAPGYRTDTQYF.

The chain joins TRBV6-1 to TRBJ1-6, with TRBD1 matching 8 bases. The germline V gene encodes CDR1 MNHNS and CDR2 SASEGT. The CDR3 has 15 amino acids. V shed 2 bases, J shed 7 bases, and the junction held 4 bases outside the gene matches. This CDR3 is CASSESQGGNSPLHF. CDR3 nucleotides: TGTGCCAGCAGTGAATCACAGGGGGGAAATTCACCCCTCCACTTT.

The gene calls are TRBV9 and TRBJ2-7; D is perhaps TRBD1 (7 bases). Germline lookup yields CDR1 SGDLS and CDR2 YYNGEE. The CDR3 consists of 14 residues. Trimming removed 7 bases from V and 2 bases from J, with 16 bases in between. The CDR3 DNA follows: TGTGCCAGCCAGGGGGGTACTAGTGCCTACGAGCAGTACTTC. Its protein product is CASQGGTSAYEQYF.

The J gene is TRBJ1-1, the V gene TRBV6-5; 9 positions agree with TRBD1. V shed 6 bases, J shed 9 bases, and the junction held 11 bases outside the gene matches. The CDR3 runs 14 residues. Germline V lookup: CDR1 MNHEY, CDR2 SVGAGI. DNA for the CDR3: TGTGCCAGCAGGGTACCCGGGACAGGGTCTCAAGCTTTCTTT. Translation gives CASRVPGTGSQAFF.

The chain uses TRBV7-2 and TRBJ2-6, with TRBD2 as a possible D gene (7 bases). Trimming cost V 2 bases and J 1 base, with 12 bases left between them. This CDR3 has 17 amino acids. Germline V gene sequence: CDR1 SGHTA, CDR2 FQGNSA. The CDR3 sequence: CASSLTGGGSGANVLTF. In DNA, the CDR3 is TGTGCCAGCAGCTTAACGGGGGGCGGGTCTGGGGCCAACGTCCTGACTTTC.

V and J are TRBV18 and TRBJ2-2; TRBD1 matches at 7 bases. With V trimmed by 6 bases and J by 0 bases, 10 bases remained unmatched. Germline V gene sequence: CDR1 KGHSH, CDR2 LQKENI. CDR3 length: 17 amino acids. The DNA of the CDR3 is TGTGCCAGCTCGGTAGACAGGGCGTTCGCGAACACCGGGGAGCTGTTTTTT. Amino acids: CASSVDRAFANTGELFF.

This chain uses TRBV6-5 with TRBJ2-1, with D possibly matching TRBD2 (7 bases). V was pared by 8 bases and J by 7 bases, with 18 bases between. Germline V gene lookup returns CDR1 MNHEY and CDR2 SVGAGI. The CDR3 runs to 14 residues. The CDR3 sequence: CASAGAGVVNEQFF. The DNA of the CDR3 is TGTGCCAGCGCGGGGGCGGGAGTCGTAAATGAGCAGTTCTTC.

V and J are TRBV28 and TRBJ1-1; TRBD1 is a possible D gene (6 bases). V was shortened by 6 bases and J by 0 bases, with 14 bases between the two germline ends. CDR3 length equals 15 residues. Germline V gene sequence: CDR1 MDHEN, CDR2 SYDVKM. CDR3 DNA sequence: TGTGCCAGCAGCTATCCCGGGACACTGAACACTGAAGCTTTCTTT. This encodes CASSYPGTLNTEAFF.